A selection of T cell receptor beta chains follows, all from one sample in a study of T cell responses to AZD1222 COVID-19 vaccine. Sequencing used immunoSEQ multiplex PCR; TCRdb keeps in-frame clones, though not all of them. The sample has around 100,000 clones, more than 70% seen once. Sequenced here: peripheral blood, sampled on day 0 of MenACWY control vaccination. These receptors all come from an adult in good health. Each CDR3 is given with its conserved first and last residue. A D gene is named only where the DNA matches it firmly. Only some rows state a clone size, as once, few, many or a class for expanded clones.

16	NA	few	TRBV5-3	TRBJ1-5	TGTGCCAGAAGCTTGTGGGCGGGGGGCGCCGATCAGCCCCAGCATTTT	CARSLWAGGADQPQHF
15	TRBD2	few	TRBV7-6	TRBJ2-2	TGTGCCAGCAGCTTGGCATTAGCGGGGACCGGGGAGCTGTTTTTT	CASSLALAGTGELFF
13	NA	NA	TRBV29-1	TRBJ1-5	TGCAGCGTTGGAGGGAATAGCAATCAGCCCCAGCATTTT	CSVGGNSNQPQHF
14	NA	NA	TRBV18	TRBJ2-7	TGTGCCAGCTCACAATCACAGAACTCCTACGAGCAGTACTTC	CASSQSQNSYEQYF
16	TRBD1	NA	TRBV28	TRBJ2-2	TGTGCCAGCAGTGTACCGGGACAGTACTTCACCGGGGAGCTGTTTTTT	CASSVPGQYFTGELFF
16	NA	NA	TRBV18	TRBJ2-7	TGTGCCAGCTCACCTCTTTCTTTCGATCGTTCCTACGAGCAGTACTTC	CASSPLSFDRSYEQYF
12	NA	NA	TRBV6-2/TRBV6-3	TRBJ2-4	TGTGCCAGCAGTTGGCAGGGAGGCATTCAGTACTTC	CASSWQGGIQYF
15	TRBD2	NA	TRBV28	TRBJ2-1	TGTGCCAGCAGTCCTAGCGGGAGGGCCTACAATGAGCAGTTCTTC	CASSPSGRAYNEQFF
16	NA	NA	TRBV4-2	TRBJ1-5	TGTGCCAGCAGCCAAAACGGACCCGAACGCTATCAGCCCCAGCATTTT	CASSQNGPERYQPQHF
14	NA	once	TRBV5-1	TRBJ2-3	TGCGCCAGCAGCTTGGGCCAGCCCGGGGATACGCAGTATTTT	CASSLGQPGDTQYF
16	TRBD1	NA	TRBV28	TRBJ2-2	TGTGCCAGCATTCCTACAGGGGGCTCGAACACCGGGGAGCTGTTTTTT	CASIPTGGSNTGELFF
12	NA	NA	TRBV6-5	TRBJ1-6	TGTGCCAGCAGTTACAGGGATTCACCCCTCCACTTT	CASSYRDSPLHF
15	TRBD1	NA	TRBV5-4	TRBJ1-2	TGTGCCAGCAGCCCGAGGACAGGGGCCAACTATGGCTACACCTTC	CASSPRTGANYGYTF
12	NA	NA	TRBV4-3	TRBJ1-1	TGCGCCAGCAGCCCCGGGGGCCCGGGGGCTTTCTTT	CASSPGGPGAFF
13	NA	NA	TRBV9	TRBJ2-2	TGTGCCAGCAGCGTACAGGGCACCGGGGAGCTGTTTTTT	CASSVQGTGELFF
13	NA	few	TRBV28	TRBJ2-1	TGTGCCAGCAGCCGGGCCCCTTTCAATGAGCAGTTCTTC	CASSRAPFNEQFF
15	TRBD2	NA	TRBV7-2	TRBJ2-2	TGTGCCAGCAGCTACCGGACTAGCGGAGCCGGGGAGCTGTTTTTT	CASSYRTSGAGELFF
14	NA	NA	TRBV2	TRBJ2-5	TGTGCCAGCAGTAACCAGGGGGGGTTAGAGACCCAGTACTTC	CASSNQGGLETQYF
14	NA	NA	TRBV28	TRBJ2-3	TGTGCCAGCATGAACTACAAAGGCACAGATACGCAGTATTTT	CASMNYKGTDTQYF
14	NA	NA	TRBV5-1	TRBJ2-6	TGCGCCAGCAGCTTCAGGGGTGGGGCCAACGTCCTGACTTTC	CASSFRGGANVLTF
15	TRBD1	NA	TRBV4-1	TRBJ1-2	TGCGCCAGCAGCCCCCCGGACAGGATTAACTATGGCTACACCTTC	CASSPPDRINYGYTF
15	NA	NA	TRBV3-1/TRBV3-2	TRBJ1-6	TGTGCCAGCAGTCCCAACGGGGCGAGGAATTCACCCCTCCACTTT	CASSPNGARNSPLHF
14	NA	few	TRBV5-8	TRBJ1-5	TGTGCCAGCAGCCCTCAAGACGGGAATCAGCCCCAGCATTTT	CASSPQDGNQPQHF
13	TRBD1	NA	TRBV7-3	TRBJ2-7	TGTGCCAGCAGCCCTCAGACAGGGCTCGAGCAGTACTTC	CASSPQTGLEQYF
13	NA	NA	TRBV27	TRBJ1-5	TGTGCCAGCAGTTTGGCCCCAGATCAGCCCCAGCATTTT	CASSLAPDQPQHF
16	NA	NA	TRBV6-2/TRBV6-3	TRBJ2-3	TGTGCCAGCAGTGCGAACAGGGTTCGCGGCACAGATACGCAGTATTTT	CASSANRVRGTDTQYF
14	NA	NA	TRBV5-1	TRBJ1-4	TGCGCCAGCAGCGAGAGTGCAACTAATGAAAAACTGTTTTTT	CASSESATNEKLFF
12	TRBD1	NA	TRBV28	TRBJ1-6	TGTGCCAGCGGACAGGGGAATTCACCCCTCCACTTT	CASGQGNSPLHF
13	NA	NA	TRBV3-1/TRBV3-2	TRBJ1-3	TGTGCCAGCAGCCTTAGGGCTGGAAACACCATATATTTT	CASSLRAGNTIYF